What follows are 8 T cell receptor beta chains derived from one specimen sequenced in a study of T cell changes during pregnancy in multiple sclerosis. Profiling relied on immunoSEQ multiplex PCR, and the TCRdb table lists in-frame clones only, not all of them. The sample yields some 94,000 clones, roughly 90% seen once. Sequenced material: peripheral blood, taken in the first trimester of pregnancy. These receptors were obtained from a female donor with multiple sclerosis, enrolled in a pregnancy study.

V and J are TRBV5-5 and TRBJ1-1; D is perhaps TRBD1 (5 bases). The germline V gene encodes CDR1 SGHKS and CDR2 YYEKEE (reference sequence). Trimming removed 2 bases from V and 5 bases from J, with 16 bases in between. The CDR3 contains 15 residues. In nucleotides, the CDR3 is TGTGCCAGCAGCTTTCTTGGCGGGGCAGGGACTGAAGCTTTCTTT. It yields the protein CASSFLGGAGTEAFF. Filled out from reference TRBV5-5 and TRBJ1-1, the complete variable domain reads DAGVTQSPTHLIKTRGQQVTLRCSPISGHKSVSWYQQVLGQGPQFIFQYYEKEERGRGNFPDRFSARQFPNYSSELNVNALLLGDSALYLCASSFLGGAGTEAFFGQGTRLTVV.

On this clone itself: Sequence at one end of the junction differs from germline and may be a read error. This chain links TRBV4-1 with TRBJ2-3; 7 positions agree with TRBD2. The CDR3 runs to 18 residues. Germline V gene data show CDR1 as MGHRA and CDR2 as YSYEKL. The CDR3 sequence: CASRQVGRRGGRTDTQYF. The DNA for the CDR3 is TGCGCCAGCAGGCAAGTTGGACGACGGGGCGGGAGAACAGATACGCAGTATTTT.

The genes are TRBV4-1 and TRBJ2-5, with D perhaps matching TRBD2 (6 bases). The V and J ends lost 6 bases and 0 bases respectively, with 14 bases between them. This CDR3 region has 15 residues. From germline, CDR1 is MGHRA and CDR2 YSYEKL. CDR3 loop: CASRLEGGHQETQYF. CDR3 nucleotide sequence: TGCGCCAGCAGATTGGAGGGAGGCCACCAAGAGACCCAGTACTTC.

This clone appeared a few times. This sequence joins TRBV7-2 and TRBJ2-2; 7 bases agree with TRBD1. The V gene's germline CDR1 is SGHTA and CDR2 FQGNSA. The CDR3 contains 18 residues. The V segment lost 1 base and the J segment 0 bases; nucleotides outside the gene matches: 8. The CDR3 DNA follows: TGTGCCAGCAGCTTAGAGGGGGCCAGGGCGGCGAACACCGGGGAGCTGTTTTTT. As protein: CASSLEGARAANTGELFF.

The gene calls are TRBV28 and TRBJ2-2; TRBD2 aligns across 9 bases. The J segment lost 3 bases and the V segment lost 2 bases, leaving 10 bases of the junction unmatched. The V gene's germline CDR1 is MDHEN and CDR2 SYDVKM. The CDR3 loop spans 18 amino acids. DNA for the CDR3: TGTGCCAGCAGTTTAATTGGGGCGGGAGGGCGCGACACCGGGGAGCTGTTTTTT. Translating gives CASSLIGAGGRDTGELFF.

The chain employs TRBV21-1 and TRBJ2-1; the table's D call, TRBD1, was not checked against the DNA. TRBV21-1 is flagged as a pseudogene. This CDR3 is 17 amino acids long. The CDR3 loop is CASSKAETGDAYNEQFF. The CDR3 coding sequence is TGTGCCAGCAGCAAAGCTGAGACAGGGGACGCCTACAATGAGCAGTTCTTC.

The rearrangement links TRBV27 to TRBJ1-1; D remains ambiguous. V lost 1 base, J lost 11 bases, and 20 bases lay in between. The CDR3 is made up of 15 amino acids. The germline CDR1 and CDR2 sequences are MNHEY and SMNVEV (reference sequence). DNA of the CDR3: TGTGCCAGCAGTTTATTCCGCCGCGGGAGAGAAGGCGCTTTCTTT. Protein product: CASSLFRRGREGAFF.

This chain joins TRBV5-1 and TRBJ2-1; D is ambiguous. Germline CDR1 is SGHRS and CDR2 is YFSETQ. The CDR3 extends over 15 amino acids. The germline V and J ends were trimmed by 4 bases and 3 bases, with 14 bases remaining between them. The CDR3 loop is CASSPPDSIYNEQFF. The CDR3 nucleotides are TGCGCCAGCAGCCCACCCGACTCGATCTACAATGAGCAGTTCTTC.